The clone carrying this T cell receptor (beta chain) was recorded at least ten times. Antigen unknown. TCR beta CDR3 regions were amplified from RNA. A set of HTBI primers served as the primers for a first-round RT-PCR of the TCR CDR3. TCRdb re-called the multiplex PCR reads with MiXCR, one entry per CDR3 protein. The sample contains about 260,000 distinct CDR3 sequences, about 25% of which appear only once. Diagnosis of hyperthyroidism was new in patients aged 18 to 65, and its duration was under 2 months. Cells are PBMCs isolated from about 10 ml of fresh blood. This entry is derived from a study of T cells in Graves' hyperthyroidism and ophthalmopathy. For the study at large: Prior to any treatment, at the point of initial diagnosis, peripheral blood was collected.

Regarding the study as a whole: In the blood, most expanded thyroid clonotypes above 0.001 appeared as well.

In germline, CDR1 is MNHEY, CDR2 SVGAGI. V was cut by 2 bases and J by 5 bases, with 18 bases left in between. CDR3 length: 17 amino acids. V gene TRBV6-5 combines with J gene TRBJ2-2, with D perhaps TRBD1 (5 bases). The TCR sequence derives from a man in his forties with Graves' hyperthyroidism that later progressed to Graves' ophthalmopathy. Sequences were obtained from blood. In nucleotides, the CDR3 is TGTGCCAGCAGTTACCGTCCACGATCTAGGGGAACCGGGGAGCTGTTTTTT. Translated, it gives CASSYRPRSRGTGELFF.